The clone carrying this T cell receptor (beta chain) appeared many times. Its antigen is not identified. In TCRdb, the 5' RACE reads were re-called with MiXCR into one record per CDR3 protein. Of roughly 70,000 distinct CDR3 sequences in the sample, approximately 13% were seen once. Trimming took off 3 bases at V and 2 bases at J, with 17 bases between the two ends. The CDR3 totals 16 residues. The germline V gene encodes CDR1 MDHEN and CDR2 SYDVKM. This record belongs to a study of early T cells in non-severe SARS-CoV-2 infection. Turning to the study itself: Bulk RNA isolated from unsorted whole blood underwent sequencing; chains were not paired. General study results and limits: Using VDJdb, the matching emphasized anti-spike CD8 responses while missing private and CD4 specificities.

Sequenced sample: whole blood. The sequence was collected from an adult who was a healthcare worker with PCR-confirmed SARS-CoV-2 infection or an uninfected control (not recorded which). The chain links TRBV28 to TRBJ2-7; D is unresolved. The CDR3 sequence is CASSFHPSSLTYEQYF. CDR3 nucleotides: TGTGCCAGCAGTTTTCACCCATCCAGCTTAACCTACGAGCAGTACTTC.